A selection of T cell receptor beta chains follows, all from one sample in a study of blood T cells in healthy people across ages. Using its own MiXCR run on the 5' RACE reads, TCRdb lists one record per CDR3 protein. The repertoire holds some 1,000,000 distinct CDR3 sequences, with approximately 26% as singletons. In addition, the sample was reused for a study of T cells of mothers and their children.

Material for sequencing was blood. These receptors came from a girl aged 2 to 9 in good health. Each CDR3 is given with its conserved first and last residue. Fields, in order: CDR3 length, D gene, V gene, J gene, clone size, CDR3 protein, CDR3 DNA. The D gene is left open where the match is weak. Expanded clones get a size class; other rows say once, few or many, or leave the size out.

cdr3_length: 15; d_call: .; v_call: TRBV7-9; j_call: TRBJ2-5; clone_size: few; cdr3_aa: CASSSPREYQETQYF; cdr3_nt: TGTGCCAGCAGCTCTCCCAGGGAGTACCAAGAGACCCAGTACTTC
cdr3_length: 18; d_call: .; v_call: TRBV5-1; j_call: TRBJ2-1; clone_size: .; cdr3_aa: CASSLVSPGREISNEQFF; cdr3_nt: TGCGCCAGCAGCTTGGTGTCCCCGGGGCGGGAAATTAGCAATGAGCAGTTCTTC
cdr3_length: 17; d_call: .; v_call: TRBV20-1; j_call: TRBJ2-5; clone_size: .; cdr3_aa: CSASSGSEPTEQETQYF; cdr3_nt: TGCAGTGCTAGTTCTGGGTCCGAGCCTACCGAACAAGAGACCCAGTACTTC
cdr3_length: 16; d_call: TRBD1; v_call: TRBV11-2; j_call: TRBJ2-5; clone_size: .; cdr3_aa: CASSLDSGGVYETQYF; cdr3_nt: TGTGCCAGCAGCTTAGATTCAGGGGGCGTGTATGAGACCCAGTACTTC
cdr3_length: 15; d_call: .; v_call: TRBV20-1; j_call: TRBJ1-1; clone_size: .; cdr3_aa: CSAPEGVLRTTEAFF; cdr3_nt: TGCAGTGCTCCCGAGGGGGTGCTAAGGACCACTGAAGCTTTCTTT
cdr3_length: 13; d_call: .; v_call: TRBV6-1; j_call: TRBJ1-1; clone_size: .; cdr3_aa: CASKRGVNTEAFF; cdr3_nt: TGTGCCAGCAAGAGAGGGGTGAACACTGAAGCTTTCTTT
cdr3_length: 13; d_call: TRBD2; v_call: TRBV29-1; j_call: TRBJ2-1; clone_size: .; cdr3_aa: CSVRGGNYNEQFF; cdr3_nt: TGCAGCGTTCGGGGGGGCAACTACAATGAGCAGTTCTTC
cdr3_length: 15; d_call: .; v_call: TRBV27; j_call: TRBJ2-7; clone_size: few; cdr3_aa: CASSLSVGRTKQQYF; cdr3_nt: TGTGCCAGCAGTTTATCGGTGGGAAGGACAAAGCAGCAGTACTTC
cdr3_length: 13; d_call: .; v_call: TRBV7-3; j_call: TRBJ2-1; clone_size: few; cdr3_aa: CASSSGPAGEQFF; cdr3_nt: TGTGCCAGCAGCTCCGGACCCGCCGGGGAGCAGTTCTTC
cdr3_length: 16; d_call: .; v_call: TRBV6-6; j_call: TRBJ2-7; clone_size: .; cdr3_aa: CASSSHFVDSSYEQYF; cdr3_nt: TGTGCCAGCAGTTCTCATTTCGTCGACAGTTCCTACGAGCAGTACTTC
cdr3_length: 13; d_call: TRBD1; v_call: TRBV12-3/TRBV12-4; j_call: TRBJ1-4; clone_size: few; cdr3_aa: CASSTLQGGKLFF; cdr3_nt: TGTGCCAGCAGTACTCTACAGGGGGGAAAACTGTTTTTT
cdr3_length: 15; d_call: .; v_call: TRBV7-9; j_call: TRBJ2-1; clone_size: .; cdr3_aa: CASSPSLLVVNEQFF; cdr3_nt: TGTGCCAGCAGCCCATCGCTACTAGTCGTCAATGAGCAGTTCTTC
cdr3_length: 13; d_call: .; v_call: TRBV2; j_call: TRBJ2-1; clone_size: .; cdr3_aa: CASRIRAGHEQFF; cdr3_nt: TGTGCCAGCAGGATCAGAGCAGGGCATGAGCAGTTCTTC
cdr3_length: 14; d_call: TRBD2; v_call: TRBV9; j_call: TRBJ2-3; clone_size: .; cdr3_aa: CASSAASGGRTQYF; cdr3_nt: TGTGCCAGCAGCGCAGCTAGCGGGGGGCGTACGCAGTATTTT
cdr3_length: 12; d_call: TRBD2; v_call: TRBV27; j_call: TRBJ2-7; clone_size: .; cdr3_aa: CASSELAGEQYF; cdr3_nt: TGTGCCAGCAGTGAGCTAGCGGGGGAGCAGTACTTC
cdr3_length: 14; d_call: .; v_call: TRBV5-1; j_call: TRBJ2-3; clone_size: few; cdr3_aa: CASSFVGRTDTQYF; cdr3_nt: TGCGCCAGCAGCTTCGTCGGGAGAACAGATACGCAGTATTTT
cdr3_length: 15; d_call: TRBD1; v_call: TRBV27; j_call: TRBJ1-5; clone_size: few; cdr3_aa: CASRGTGYSNQPQHF; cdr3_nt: TGTGCCAGCAGAGGGACAGGCTATAGCAATCAGCCCCAGCATTTT
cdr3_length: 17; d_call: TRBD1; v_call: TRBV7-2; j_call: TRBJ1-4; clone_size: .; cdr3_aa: CASSQYVLGTGNEKLFF; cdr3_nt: TGTGCCAGCAGTCAATACGTACTCGGGACAGGGAATGAAAAACTGTTTTTT
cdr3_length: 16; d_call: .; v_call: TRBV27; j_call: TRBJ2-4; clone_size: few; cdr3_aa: CASSPPAALAKNIQYF; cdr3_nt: TGTGCCAGCAGTCCACCGGCCGCCTTAGCCAAAAACATTCAGTACTTC
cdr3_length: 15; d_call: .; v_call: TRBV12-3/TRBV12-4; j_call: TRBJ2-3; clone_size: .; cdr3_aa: CASSRTHTSTDTQYF; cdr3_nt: TGTGCCAGCAGCCGGACACACACTAGCACAGATACGCAGTATTTT
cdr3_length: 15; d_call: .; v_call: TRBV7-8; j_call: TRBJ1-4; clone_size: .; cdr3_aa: CASSLNWPGNEKLFF; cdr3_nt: TGTGCCAGCAGCTTAAATTGGCCGGGTAATGAAAAACTGTTTTTT
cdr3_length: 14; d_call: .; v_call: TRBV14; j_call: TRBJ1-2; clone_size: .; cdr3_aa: CASSQVSGGYGYTF; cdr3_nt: TGTGCCAGCAGCCAAGTGTCAGGAGGCTATGGCTACACCTTC
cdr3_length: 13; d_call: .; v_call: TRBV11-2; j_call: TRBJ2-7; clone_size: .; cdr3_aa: CASSARINYEQYF; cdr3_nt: TGTGCCAGCAGCGCCCGCATAAACTACGAGCAGTACTTC
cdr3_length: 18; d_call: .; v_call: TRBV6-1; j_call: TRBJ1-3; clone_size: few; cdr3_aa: CACSKGLRQNLSGNTIYF; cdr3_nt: TGTGCCTGCTCAAAAGGATTAAGACAGAACCTATCTGGAAACACCATATATTTT
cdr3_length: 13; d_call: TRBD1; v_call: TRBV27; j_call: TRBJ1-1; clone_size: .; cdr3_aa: CASSSQGAYEAFF; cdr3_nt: TGTGCCAGCAGTTCTCAGGGGGCCTATGAAGCTTTCTTT
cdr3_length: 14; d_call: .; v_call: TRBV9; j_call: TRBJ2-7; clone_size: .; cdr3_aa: CASSVGGDGYEQYF; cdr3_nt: TGTGCCAGCAGCGTAGGTGGGGACGGCTACGAGCAGTACTTC
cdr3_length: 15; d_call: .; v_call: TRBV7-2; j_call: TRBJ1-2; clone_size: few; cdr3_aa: CASSLARQPTRGYTF; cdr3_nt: TGTGCCAGCAGCTTAGCGCGGCAGCCTACAAGGGGCTACACCTTC
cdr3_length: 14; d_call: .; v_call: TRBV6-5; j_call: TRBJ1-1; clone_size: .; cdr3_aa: CASSYRTENTEAFF; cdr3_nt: TGTGCCAGCAGTTACCGTACAGAGAACACTGAAGCTTTCTTT
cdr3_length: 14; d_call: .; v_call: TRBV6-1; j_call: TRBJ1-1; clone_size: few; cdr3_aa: CASSEGGAGTEAFF; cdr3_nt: TGTGCCAGCAGTGAAGGGGGCGCGGGGACTGAAGCTTTCTTT
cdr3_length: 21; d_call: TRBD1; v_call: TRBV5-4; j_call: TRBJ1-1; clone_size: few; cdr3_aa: CASSLRSGTGGFTALNTEAFF; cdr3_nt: TGTGCCAGCAGCTTGAGATCGGGGACAGGAGGTTTTACTGCCTTGAACACTGAAGCTTTCTTT
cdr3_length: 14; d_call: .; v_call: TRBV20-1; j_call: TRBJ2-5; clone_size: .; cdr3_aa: CSARGDTTKETQYF; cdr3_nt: TGCAGTGCTAGAGGGGACACAACGAAAGAGACCCAGTACTTC
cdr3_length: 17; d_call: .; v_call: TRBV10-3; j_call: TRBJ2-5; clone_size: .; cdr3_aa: CAISGVLTSANQETQYF; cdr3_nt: TGTGCCATCAGTGGAGTGCTGACTTCAGCCAACCAAGAGACCCAGTACTTC
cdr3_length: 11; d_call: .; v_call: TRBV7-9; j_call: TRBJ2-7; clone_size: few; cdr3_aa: CASSDAHEQYF; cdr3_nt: TGTGCCAGCAGCGACGCCCACGAGCAGTACTTC
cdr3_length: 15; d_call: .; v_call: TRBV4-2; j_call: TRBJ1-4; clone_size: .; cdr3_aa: CASSQEIGYNEKLFF; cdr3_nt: TGTGCCAGCAGCCAAGAAATCGGGTACAATGAAAAACTGTTTTTT
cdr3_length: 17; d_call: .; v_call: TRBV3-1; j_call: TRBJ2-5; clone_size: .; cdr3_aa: CASSFGTGTLYQETQYF; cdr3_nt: TGTGCCAGCAGCTTCGGGACCGGGACTTTATACCAAGAGACCCAGTACTTC
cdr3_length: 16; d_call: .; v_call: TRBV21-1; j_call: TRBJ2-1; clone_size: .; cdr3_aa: CASSKVQRGSYNEQFF; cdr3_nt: TGTGCCAGCAGCAAAGTTCAGCGGGGCTCCTACAATGAGCAGTTCTTC
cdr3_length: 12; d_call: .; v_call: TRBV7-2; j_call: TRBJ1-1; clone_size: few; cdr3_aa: CASSVDGTEAFF; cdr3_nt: TGTGCCAGCAGCGTAGATGGCACTGAAGCTTTCTTT
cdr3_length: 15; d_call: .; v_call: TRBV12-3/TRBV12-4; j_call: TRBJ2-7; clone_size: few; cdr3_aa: CASSPWRPVTYEQYF; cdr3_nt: TGTGCCAGCAGCCCCTGGAGGCCCGTAACCTACGAGCAGTACTTC
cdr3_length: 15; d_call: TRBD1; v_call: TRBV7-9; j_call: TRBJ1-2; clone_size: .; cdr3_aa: CASSFDRAGLYGHTF; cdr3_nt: TGTGCCAGCAGCTTCGACAGGGCCGGGTTGTATGGCCACACCTTC
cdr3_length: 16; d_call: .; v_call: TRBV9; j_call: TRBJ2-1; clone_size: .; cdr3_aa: CASSDPTGGWYNEQFF; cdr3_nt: TGTGCCAGCAGCGACCCCACGGGTGGGTGGTACAATGAGCAGTTCTTC
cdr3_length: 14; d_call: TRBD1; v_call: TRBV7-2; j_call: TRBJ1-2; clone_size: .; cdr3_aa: CASSLGQVPYGYTF; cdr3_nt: TGTGCCAGCAGCCTGGGACAGGTGCCCTATGGCTACACCTTC